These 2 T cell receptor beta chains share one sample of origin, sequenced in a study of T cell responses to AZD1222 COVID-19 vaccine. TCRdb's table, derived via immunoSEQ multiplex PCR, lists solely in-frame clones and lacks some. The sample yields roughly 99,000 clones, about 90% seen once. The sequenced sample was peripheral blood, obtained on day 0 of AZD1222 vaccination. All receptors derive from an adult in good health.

The CDR3 sequence is CASSSPWTGGDTEAFF. In DNA, the CDR3 is TGTGCCAGCAGTTCCCCTTGGACAGGGGGAGACACTGAAGCTTTCTTT. V and J are TRBV27 and TRBJ1-1; TRBD1 agrees at 10 bases. The V segment lost 4 bases and the J segment 3 bases; nucleotides outside the gene matches: 8. Germline loops: CDR1 MNHEY, CDR2 SMNVEV (reference sequence). This CDR3 spans 16 amino acids.

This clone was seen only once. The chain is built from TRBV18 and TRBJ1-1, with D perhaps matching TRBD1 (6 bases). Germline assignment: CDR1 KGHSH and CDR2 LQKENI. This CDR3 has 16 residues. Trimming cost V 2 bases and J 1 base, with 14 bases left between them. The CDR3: CASSPFTGSGNTEAFF. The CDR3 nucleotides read TGTGCCAGCTCACCATTTACAGGGTCAGGGAACACTGAAGCTTTCTTT.